A single sample is the source of the 15 T cell receptor beta chains below, sequenced in a study of cytomegalovirus exposure and HLA in healthy donors. PCR primers comprised 60 Vbeta and 13 Jbeta primers. TCRdb's copy holds only in-frame clones and misses some; the assay was immunoSEQ multiplex PCR. Of 85,000 to 90,000 clones listed, around 74% are singletons. Sequenced input: PBMCs. The receptors stem from a man aged 25-40 years in good health and CMV-seropositive.

V is TRBV21-1 and J is TRBJ2-3; the D segment call TRBD1 is taken from the table without a DNA check. TRBV21-1 is labeled a pseudogene. CDR3 length equals 16 residues. CDR3 residues: CASSGRDWGLEDTQYF. CDR3 sequence (DNA): TGTGCCAGCAGTGGCAGGGATTGGGGTCTGGAAGATACGCAGTATTTT.

This chain joins TRBV5-3 and TRBJ2-2, with 8 bases fitting TRBD1. TRBV5-3 falls under the ORF class, with uncertain function. V was clipped by 10 bases and J by 6 bases; unmatched bases: 11. The CDR3 has 14 amino acids. The DNA of the CDR3 is TGTGCCGGCGACCGGGACAGGTTTTCCGGGGAGCTGTTTTTT. Protein product: CAGDRDRFSGELFF.

This clone was seen a few times. One junction end does not reproduce the germline sequence, and a read error may be involved. This chain links TRBV7-9 with TRBJ2-1; TRBD1 is a possible D gene (5 bases). Germline values: CDR1 SEHNR, CDR2 FQNEAQ (reference sequence). The CDR3 has 16 residues. CDR3 in amino acids: CSSSLVPGAGYNEQFF. The CDR3 DNA reads as TGTTCCAGCAGCTTAGTTCCTGGGGCTGGGTACAATGAGCAGTTCTTC.

The chain is built from TRBV27 and TRBJ1-2, with D possibly matching TRBD1 (6 bases). Germline loops: CDR1 MNHEY, CDR2 SMNVEV (reference sequence). V shed 4 bases and J shed 0 bases, with 15 bases lying between them. CDR3 length: 16 amino acids. CDR3 sequence reads: CASSSLQGPPNYGYTF. CDR3 DNA sequence: TGTGCCAGCAGTTCCCTACAGGGCCCCCCTAACTATGGCTACACCTTC.

This chain connects TRBV5-1 to TRBJ1-1; D might be TRBD1 (6 bases). Looked up from germline, CDR1 is SGHRS and CDR2 is YFSETQ. CDR3 length equals 17 residues. Deletions cut 1 base from V and 3 bases from J, with 19 bases between. The CDR3 coding sequence is TGCGCCAGCAGCTTGCGCCATTACAGGGAACGGGACACTGAAGCTTTCTTT. Translating it yields CASSLRHYRERDTEAFF.

The chain uses TRBV29-1 and TRBJ1-2; 10 bases match TRBD1. CDR3 size: 17 residues. Unmatched junction bases numbered 11, after V lost 2 bases and J lost 2 bases. Looked up from germline, CDR1 is SQVTM and CDR2 is ANQGSEA. The CDR3: CSVEHRDRGIDNYGYTF. The CDR3 DNA reads as TGCAGCGTTGAACACCGGGACAGGGGAATAGACAACTATGGCTACACCTTC. Full variable domain (missing parts from reference TRBV29-1 and TRBJ1-2): SAVISQKPSRDICQRGTSLTIQCQVDSQVTMMFWYRQQPGQSLTLIATANQGSEATYESGFVIDKFPISRPNLTFSTLTVSNMSPEDSSIYLCSVEHRDRGIDNYGYTFGSGTRLTVV.

The chain is built from TRBV7-9 and TRBJ1-2, with TRBD1 matching over 8 bases. This CDR3 region has 16 residues. Germline V gene lookup returns CDR1 SEHNR and CDR2 FQNEAQ (reference sequence). V gave up 0 bases and J gave up 0 bases; unmatched junction bases: 3. The CDR3 region has the DNA TGTGCCAGCAGCTTAGCGGGGACAGGTCCTAACTATGGCTACACCTTC. This codes for CASSLAGTGPNYGYTF.

The chain links TRBV5-1 to TRBJ2-3; 9 nucleotides agree with TRBD2. CDR1 and CDR2 from the germline V gene are SGHRS and YFSETQ. CDR3 length: 17 amino acids. Trimming removed 5 bases from V and 3 bases from J; junction bases left unmatched: 13. The CDR3 sequence is CASRGAWAGGPTDTQYF. In nucleotides, the CDR3 is TGCGCCAGCAGGGGCGCCTGGGCGGGGGGGCCAACAGATACGCAGTATTTT.

The V call is TRBV19, the J call TRBJ2-1, with 7 nucleotides matching TRBD2. Germline CDR1 and CDR2: LNHDA and SQIVND (reference sequence). This CDR3 is built from 15 residues. With V trimmed by 5 bases and J by 4 bases, 8 bases remained unmatched. CDR3 protein: CASSFGGGPYNEQFF. In DNA form, the CDR3 reads TGTGCCAGTAGTTTTGGGGGGGGACCATACAATGAGCAGTTCTTC.

This clone was recorded once. The chain uses TRBV30 and TRBJ2-5; 7 bases are a match to TRBD1. The DNA end is a closer match to TRBJ2-7, so the J assignment may be wrong. CDR3 length: 13 residues. Germline V lookup: CDR1 GTSNPN, CDR2 SVGIG (reference sequence). In DNA, the CDR3 is TGTGCCTGGAGTCCGGGACAGAACTACGAGCAGTACTTC. Translated: CAWSPGQNYEQYF.

The DNA for the CDR3 is TGTGCCAGTAGTATCGAGGGTCCCTACGAGCAGTACTTC. Translating it yields CASSIEGPYEQYF. This chain joins TRBV19 and TRBJ2-7, with D possibly matching TRBD2 (5 bases). The CDR3 has 13 amino acids. CDR1 LNHDA and CDR2 SQIVND come from the germline V gene (reference sequence). V lost 3 bases, J lost 2 bases, and 8 bases lay in between.

This clone has more than one count but fewer than ten. The rearrangement links TRBV5-1 to TRBJ2-7; D is uncertain. With 2 bases removed from V and 0 bases from J, the gap between germline ends came to 9 bases. CDR3 length: 14 residues. Germline assignment: CDR1 SGHRS and CDR2 YFSETQ. DNA for the CDR3: TGCGCCAGCAGCTTCGTGGGCCGCTCCTACGAGCAGTACTTC. Its protein product is CASSFVGRSYEQYF.

The CDR3 DNA reads TGTGCCAGCAGTGAGGGACAGGGTTTCAACGAGCAGTACTTC. Its translation is CASSEGQGFNEQYF. The V call is TRBV2, the J call TRBJ2-7; 9 nucleotides line up with TRBD1. V gave up 3 bases and J gave up 5 bases; unmatched junction bases: 5. The CDR3 is 14 amino acids. Looked up from germline, CDR1 is SNHLY and CDR2 is FYNNEI.

This clone appeared a few times. The chain is built from TRBV11-2 and TRBJ2-5; tentative D call: TRBD1 (6 bases). Trimming took off 2 bases at V and 2 bases at J, with 12 bases between the two ends. Per germline, CDR1 SGHAT and CDR2 FQNNGV. The CDR3 extends over 15 amino acids. The CDR3 spells CASSLRDKRQETQYF. CDR3 nucleotides: TGTGCCAGCAGCTTACGGGACAAACGACAAGAGACCCAGTACTTC.

The rearrangement joins TRBV7-2 to TRBJ1-2, with D possibly TRBD1 on 5 matching bases. Germline CDR1 and CDR2: SGHTA and FQGNSA. The CDR3 has 15 amino acids. V was cut by 1 base and J by 6 bases, with 15 bases left in between. The CDR3 is CASSLVPRAGDGYTF. The DNA for the CDR3 is TGTGCCAGCAGCTTAGTCCCCAGGGCAGGAGATGGCTACACCTTC.